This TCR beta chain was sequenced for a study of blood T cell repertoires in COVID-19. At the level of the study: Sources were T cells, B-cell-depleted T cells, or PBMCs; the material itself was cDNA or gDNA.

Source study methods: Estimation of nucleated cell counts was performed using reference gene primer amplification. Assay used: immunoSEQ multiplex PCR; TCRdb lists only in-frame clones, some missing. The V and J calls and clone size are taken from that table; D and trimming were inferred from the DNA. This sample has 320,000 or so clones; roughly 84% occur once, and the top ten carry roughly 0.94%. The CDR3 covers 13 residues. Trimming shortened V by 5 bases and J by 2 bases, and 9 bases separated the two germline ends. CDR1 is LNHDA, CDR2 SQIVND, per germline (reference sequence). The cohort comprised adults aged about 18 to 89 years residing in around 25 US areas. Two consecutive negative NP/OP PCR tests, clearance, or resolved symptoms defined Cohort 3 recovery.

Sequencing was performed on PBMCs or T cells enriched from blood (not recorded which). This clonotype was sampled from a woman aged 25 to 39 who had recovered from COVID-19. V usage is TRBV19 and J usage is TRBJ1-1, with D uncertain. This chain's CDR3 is CASSLLGNTEAFF. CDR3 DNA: TGTGCCAGTAGTCTATTGGGCAACACTGAAGCTTTCTTT.